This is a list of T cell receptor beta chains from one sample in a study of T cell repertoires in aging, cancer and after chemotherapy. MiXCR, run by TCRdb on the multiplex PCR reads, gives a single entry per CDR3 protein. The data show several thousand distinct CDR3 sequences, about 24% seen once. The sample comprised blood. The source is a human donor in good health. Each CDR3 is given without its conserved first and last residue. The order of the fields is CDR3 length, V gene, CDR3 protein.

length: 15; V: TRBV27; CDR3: ASKGGTGGRRTYGYT
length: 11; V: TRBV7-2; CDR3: ASSLGGGNEQF
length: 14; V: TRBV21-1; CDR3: ARHRDRGNEDTEAF
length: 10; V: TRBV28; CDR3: ASTTSNYGYT
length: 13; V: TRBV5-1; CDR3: ASSPAGTVNTEAF
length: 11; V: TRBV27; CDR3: ASSLSRGYEQY
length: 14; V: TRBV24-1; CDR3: ATSSEMGGGRDTQY
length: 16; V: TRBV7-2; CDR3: ASSLNPPGLASNNEQF
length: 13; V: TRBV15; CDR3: ATSSPGRREYEQY
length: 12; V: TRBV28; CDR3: ASSWDSSAYGYT
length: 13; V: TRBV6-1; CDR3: ASRGGTGRANVLT
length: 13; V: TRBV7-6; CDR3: ASSPLREPPYGYT
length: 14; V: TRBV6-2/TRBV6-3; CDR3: ASSYSPQEWNTEAF
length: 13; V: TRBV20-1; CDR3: SAGQGLLSNKPQH
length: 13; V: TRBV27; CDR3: ASSLADTRATEAF
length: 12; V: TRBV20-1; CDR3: SASPVERNTEAF
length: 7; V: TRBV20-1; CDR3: SASEEQY
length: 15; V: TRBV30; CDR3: AWSVGPGGALNTEAF
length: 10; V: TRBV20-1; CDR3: SAGSRRNEQF
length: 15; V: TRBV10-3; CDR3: AISESILRGDPYEQY
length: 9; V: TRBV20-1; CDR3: SARTGYEQY
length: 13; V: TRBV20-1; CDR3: SARGDSLSNQPQH
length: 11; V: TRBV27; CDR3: ASSFSGGSGYT
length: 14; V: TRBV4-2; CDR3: ASSQDVGGMYYEQY
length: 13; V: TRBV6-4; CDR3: ASRQTSGGTDTQY
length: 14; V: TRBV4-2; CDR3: ASSREGLAGVNEQY
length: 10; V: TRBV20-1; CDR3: SAQTGADTQY
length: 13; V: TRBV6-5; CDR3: ASPFPRGAADTQY
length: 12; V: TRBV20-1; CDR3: SARGWGGYNEQF
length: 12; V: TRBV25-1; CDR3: ASSRGNSLYGYT
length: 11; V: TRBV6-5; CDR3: ATTSGSYNEQF
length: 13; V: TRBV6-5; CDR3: ASRVSRDTFYEQY
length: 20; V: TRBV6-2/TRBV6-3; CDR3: ASSYSILRLAGGGMNTGELF
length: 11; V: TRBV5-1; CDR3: ASSGHRTDTQY